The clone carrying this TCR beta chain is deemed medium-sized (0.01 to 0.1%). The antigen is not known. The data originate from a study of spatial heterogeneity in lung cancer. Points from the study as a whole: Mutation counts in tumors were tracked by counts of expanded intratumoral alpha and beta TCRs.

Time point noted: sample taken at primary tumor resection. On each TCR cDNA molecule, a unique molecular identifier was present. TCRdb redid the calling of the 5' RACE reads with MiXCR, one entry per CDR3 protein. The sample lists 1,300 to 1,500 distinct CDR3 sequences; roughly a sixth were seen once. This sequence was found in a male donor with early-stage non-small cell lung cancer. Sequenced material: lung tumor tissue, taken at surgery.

DNA of the CDR3: TGTGCCAGCAGTGACACAAGCGGAGCCACAGATACGCAGTATTTT. It yields the protein CASSDTSGATDTQYF. This chain connects TRBV28 to TRBJ2-3; D is perhaps TRBD2 (5 bases). This CDR3 is built from 15 residues. Germline lookup yields CDR1 MDHEN and CDR2 SYDVKM. V lost 5 bases, J lost 2 bases, and 14 bases lay in between.